The entry below describes one TCR beta chain. Its recognized antigen is unknown. No quality values exist for individual bases; no much larger clone is one base distant. This entry belongs to a study of low-dose radiotherapy and immunotherapy resistance in tumors (dated by TCRdb to between 2021 and 2022). With respect to the entire study: Patients in Cohort 1 were given 0.5 Gy per fraction every 2 weeks, and the prescribed total PTV dose was 6.5 Gy. Cyclophosphamide 200 mg/m2 was administered intravenously every two weeks, one day before each radiation and immunotherapy administration. The trial did not randomize participants into treatment groups. The translational analysis covered eight patients: three from the first dose cohort and the first five from the second dose cohort. Patients in Cohort 2 were given 1 Gy per fraction every two weeks, for a total of 13 Gy across 26 weeks. Starting on cycle 1 day 1, patients took 300 mg of aspirin by mouth once daily for four cycles. Nivolumab was administered intravenously as a 240 mg flat dose every two weeks, and ipilimumab was administered intravenously at 1 mg/kg every six weeks.

Based on the germline V gene (reference sequence), the CDR1 and CDR2 sequences are DFQATT and SNEGSKA. The CDR3 has 13 amino acids, counting the end cysteine and phenylalanine. The entry retains the CDR3 DNA only, 39 bases that are in frame from base 1. Relative to germline, V is 2 bases shorter and J is 8 bases shorter, with 15 bases between their ends. The time point label here, explained by the study, means: after trial treatment. The sample's treatment or condition label, decoded: LDRT plus nivolumab, ipilimumab, low-dose cyclophosphamide and aspirin (RACIN trial). The donors came from RACIN, which was a single-arm phase I dose-escalation trial that paired nivolumab and ipilimumab with aspirin, low-dose cyclophosphamide and low-dose radiotherapy. Patients were eligible if they had advanced solid tumors that were TIL-negative. Sequencing relied on an Illumina HiSeq 2500. To make first-strand cDNA, Superscript III was used along with a set of TRAV- and TRBV-specific primers so that both the TCRalpha and TCRbeta chains were covered. A roughly 21-cycle PCR with Phusion amplified the TCRs, pairing a constant-region primer with the adapter that was attached to the V primers. The MessageAmp II aRNA Amplification Kit was used to amplify the isolated mRNA, with in vitro transcription run for roughly 16 hours at 37 degrees C. mRNA for TCR sequencing was isolated with the Dynabeads mRNA DIRECT Purification Kit. Indexed Illumina adapters were added in a second Phusion PCR of about 26 cycles, and the PCR products were purified with AMPure XP beads. Processing in the source paper ran as follows. Using custom Perl scripts, TCR sequences that encoded the same protein were pooled, out-of-frame sequences were dropped, and the abundance of each clonotype was calculated. The analysis excluded TCR sequences that were supported by just one read. Among the metrics used to describe the repertoires were Shannon entropy, Gini index, clonality, richness, and the frequency of TCRs shared between repertoires. Using fastp at Q25 and MiXCR, TCRdb reprocessed the public reads and kept productive beta chains. Each CDR3 protein appears once, grouped with its most common genes and DNA. TCRdb assigned the V and J calls; the authors' analysis was not used. The sample table holds about 60,000 distinct CDR3 sequences, of which 20% to 25% were seen once. Approximately 6.7% of the sample is held by the ten biggest clonotypes.

The TCR was taken from a male donor with prostate cancer. The chain is made from TRBV20-1 and TRBJ1-2, with TRBD1 as a weak D call on 6 bases. The sample was PBMCs, taken after low-dose radiotherapy plus immunotherapy. The sequenced DNA: TGCAGTGCTAGAAAGCGGCAGGGGTCGGGCTACACCTTC. Its translation is CSARKRQGSGYTF.